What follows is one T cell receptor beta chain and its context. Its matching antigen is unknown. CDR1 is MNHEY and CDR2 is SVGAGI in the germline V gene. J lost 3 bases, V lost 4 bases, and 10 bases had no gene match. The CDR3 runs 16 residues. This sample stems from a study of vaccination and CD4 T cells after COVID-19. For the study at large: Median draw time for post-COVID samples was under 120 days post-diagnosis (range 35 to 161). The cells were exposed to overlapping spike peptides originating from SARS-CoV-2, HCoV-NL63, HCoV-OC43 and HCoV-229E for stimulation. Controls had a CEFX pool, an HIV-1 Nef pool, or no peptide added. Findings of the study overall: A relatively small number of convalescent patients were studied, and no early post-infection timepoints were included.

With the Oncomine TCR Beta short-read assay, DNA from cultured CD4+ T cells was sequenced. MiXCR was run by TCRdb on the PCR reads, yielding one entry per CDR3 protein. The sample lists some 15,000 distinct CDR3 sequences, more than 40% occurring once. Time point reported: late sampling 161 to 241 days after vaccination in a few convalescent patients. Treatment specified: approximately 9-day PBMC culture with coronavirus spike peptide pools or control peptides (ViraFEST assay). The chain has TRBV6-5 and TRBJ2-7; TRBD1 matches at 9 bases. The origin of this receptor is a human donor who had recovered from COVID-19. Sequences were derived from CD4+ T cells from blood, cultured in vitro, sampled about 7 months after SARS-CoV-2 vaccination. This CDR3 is CASSSPQTGGIYEQYF. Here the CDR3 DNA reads TGTGCCAGCAGTTCCCCCCAGACAGGGGGGATCTACGAGCAGTACTTC.